These T cell receptor beta chains were read from a single sample in a study of cytomegalovirus exposure and HLA in healthy donors. Assay used: immunoSEQ multiplex PCR; TCRdb lists only in-frame clones, some missing. The repertoire holds about 82,000 clones, with 70% to 80% as singletons. Material for sequencing was PBMCs. These receptor sequences come from a man aged 45 to 65 in good health and CMV-seronegative. Each CDR3 is given with its conserved first and last residue. Fields, in order: V gene, J gene, D gene, clone size, CDR3 protein, CDR3 DNA. A D gene is named only where the DNA matches it firmly. The size of a clone is reported for some rows only, either as once, few or many, or as a class for expanded clones.

>TRBV5-1|TRBJ1-1|TRBD1|NA
CASSRQGENTEAFF
TGCGCCAGCAGCAGACAGGGAGAGAACACTGAAGCTTTCTTT
>TRBV6-5|TRBJ2-2|NA|NA
CATKDSQRNTGELFF
TGTGCCACAAAGGACTCCCAAAGAAACACCGGGGAGCTGTTTTTT
>TRBV18|TRBJ1-4|NA|NA
CASSPRGANEKLFF
TGTGCCAGCTCACCGCGGGGGGCGAATGAAAAACTGTTTTTT
>TRBV19|TRBJ2-1|NA|NA
CASSQGWKDNEQFF
TGTGCCAGTAGCCAGGGGTGGAAAGACAATGAGCAGTTCTTC
>TRBV19|TRBJ2-3|TRBD2|NA
CASSMGLAGADTQYF
TGTGCCAGTAGTATGGGACTAGCGGGGGCAGATACGCAGTATTTT
>TRBV7-8|TRBJ2-1|TRBD2|NA
CASSLRLAGGSSYNEQFF
TGTGCCAGCAGCTTAAGGCTAGCGGGGGGTAGCTCCTACAATGAGCAGTTCTTC
>TRBV6-5|TRBJ1-1|NA|NA
CASREMVGDTEAFF
TGTGCCAGCAGGGAGATGGTGGGTGACACTGAAGCTTTCTTT
>TRBV19|TRBJ2-2|NA|NA
CASSPRGFGTGELFF
TGTGCCAGTAGTCCTCGGGGGTTTGGCACCGGGGAGCTGTTTTTT
>TRBV6-5|TRBJ1-5|NA|NA
CASSLGPGVQPQHF
TGTGCCAGCAGTCTGGGTCCGGGGGTTCAGCCCCAGCATTTT
>TRBV4-1|TRBJ2-3|TRBD1|NA
CASSQRFDREDTQYF
TGCGCCAGCAGCCAGAGATTCGACAGGGAAGATACGCAGTATTTT
>TRBV30|TRBJ2-7|NA|NA
CAWSVRGARVPSAEQYF
TGTGCCTGGAGTGTACGTGGGGCAAGAGTCCCCTCGGCCGAGCAGTACTTC
>TRBV5-1|TRBJ1-2|NA|NA
CASSLVRQFLSGYTF
TGCGCCAGCAGCTTGGTGCGACAGTTTTTGTCTGGCTACACCTTC
>TRBV5-4|TRBJ1-2|NA|NA
CASSLGGYGYTF
TGTGCCAGCAGTCTGGGGGGGTACGGCTACACCTTC
>TRBV19|TRBJ2-2|TRBD1|once
CASAPGQVFFGGELFF
TGTGCCAGTGCTCCGGGACAGGTTTTCTTTGGCGGGGAGCTGTTTTTT
>TRBV28|TRBJ1-3|NA|NA
CASRGAAGGGTSGNTIYF
TGTGCCAGCCGAGGGGCAGCCGGCGGGGGCACTTCTGGAAACACCATATATTTT
>TRBV19|TRBJ2-7|TRBD2|NA
CASSIGAGDAYEQYF
TGTGCCAGTAGTATAGGAGCGGGGGATGCCTACGAGCAGTACTTC
>TRBV7-3|TRBJ2-3|NA|NA
CASSPGASTDTQYF
TGTGCCAGCAGCCCCGGAGCCAGCACAGATACGCAGTATTTT
>TRBV7-9|TRBJ1-1|TRBD1|NA
CASSSLSTGYPEAFF
TGTGCCAGCAGCTCTCTCTCGACAGGGTATCCGGAAGCTTTCTTT
>TRBV9|TRBJ1-5|NA|NA
CASSVPPLTLRGPYSNQPQHF
TGTGCCAGCAGCGTACCCCCTCTTACCCTCAGGGGACCTTATAGCAATCAGCCCCAGCATTTT
>TRBV14|TRBJ2-7|TRBD1|NA
CASSLTGNEQYF
TGTGCCAGCAGCCTGACAGGGAACGAGCAGTACTTC
>TRBV6-5|TRBJ1-2|NA|once
CASSTGGGSYTF
TGTGCCAGCAGTACCGGGGGGGGCAGCTACACCTTC
>TRBV5-1|TRBJ2-1|TRBD1|few
CASRSGTGYNEQFF
TGCGCCAGCAGATCCGGGACAGGGTACAATGAGCAGTTCTTC
>TRBV7-9|TRBJ2-1|TRBD2|NA
CASSLGRGATYNEQFF
TGTGCCAGCAGCTTAGGGCGGGGGGCGACCTACAATGAGCAGTTCTTC
>TRBV9|TRBJ2-2|TRBD2|NA
CASKSSGGTNTGELFF
TGTGCCAGCAAATCAAGCGGGGGTACGAACACCGGGGAGCTGTTTTTT
>TRBV9|TRBJ2-5|TRBD1|NA
CASGGTGGKETQYF
TGTGCCAGCGGGGGGACAGGGGGAAAAGAGACCCAGTACTTC
>TRBV27|TRBJ2-7|TRBD1|NA
CASSPLGQANSYEQYF
TGTGCCAGCAGTCCGCTCGGACAGGCGAACTCCTACGAGCAGTACTTC
>TRBV7-3|TRBJ2-5|TRBD2|NA
CASSAGTSGAAQYF
TGTGCCAGCAGCGCCGGGACTAGCGGGGCGGCCCAGTACTTC
>TRBV10-2|TRBJ1-2|TRBD1|NA
CASSLNRDRGSGYTF
TGCGCCAGCAGTCTGAACCGGGACAGGGGGTCTGGCTACACCTTC
>TRBV19|TRBJ1-4|NA|NA
CASSHPGGPNQEKLFF
TGTGCCAGTAGCCACCCTGGCGGGCCTAATCAGGAAAAACTGTTTTTT
>TRBV30|TRBJ2-3|TRBD2|NA
CAWSGILAGGTDTQYF
TGTGCCTGGAGCGGAATCCTAGCGGGGGGGACAGATACGCAGTATTTT
>TRBV5-4|TRBJ2-2|TRBD2|NA
CASSLGGTKAGELFF
TGTGCCAGCAGCTTGGGTGGGACTAAGGCCGGGGAGCTGTTTTTT
>TRBV7-2|TRBJ2-5|TRBD1|few
CASRPTGGLETQYF
TGTGCCAGCAGACCGACAGGGGGCTTAGAGACCCAGTACTTC
>TRBV6-1|TRBJ1-2|NA|NA
CATGRRNYGYTF
TGTGCCACCGGACGGAGGAACTATGGCTACACCTTC
>TRBV6-1|TRBJ1-3|NA|NA
CASTDGGLKGNTIYF
TGTGCCAGCACCGACGGGGGACTGAAGGGAAACACCATATATTTT
>TRBV2|TRBJ1-3|NA|NA
CASSEEGAGNTIYF
TGTGCCAGCAGTGAAGAAGGGGCTGGAAACACCATATATTTT
>TRBV4-1|TRBJ2-1|TRBD2|few
CASSQTLAGNNEQFF
TGCGCCAGCAGCCAAACGCTAGCGGGGAATAATGAGCAGTTCTTC
>TRBV10-3|TRBJ1-2|NA|NA
CAISERSPRNGYTF
TGTGCCATCAGTGAGCGTTCTCCGAGGAATGGCTACACCTTC
>TRBV7-9|TRBJ1-5|NA|NA
CSSSLDSFNQPQHF
TGTTCCAGCAGCCTCGACAGCTTCAATCAGCCCCAGCATTTT
>TRBV18|TRBJ2-2|TRBD2|few
CASSPGAGDTGELFF
TGTGCCAGCTCACCGGGAGCGGGGGACACCGGGGAGCTGTTTTTT
>TRBV10-3|TRBJ1-2|NA|NA
CAISQTGTPSSYGYTF
TGTGCCATCAGTCAGACCGGGACACCTTCGAGCTATGGCTACACCTTC
>TRBV19|TRBJ2-6|NA|NA
CASSLARSGANVLTF
TGTGCCAGTAGTTTGGCCCGCTCTGGGGCCAACGTCCTGACTTTC
>TRBV7-8|TRBJ2-7|NA|NA
CATIQGRSYEQYF
TGTGCCACTATACAGGGGAGGTCCTACGAGCAGTACTTC
>TRBV2|TRBJ2-3|TRBD2|NA
CASSEGLADTDTQYF
TGTGCCAGCAGTGAAGGACTAGCGGACACAGATACGCAGTATTTT
>TRBV5-1|TRBJ2-2|TRBD1|NA
CASSRGQGGFGGELFF
TGCGCCAGCAGCAGAGGACAGGGGGGATTTGGCGGGGAGCTGTTTTTT
>TRBV5-5|TRBJ2-7|NA|once
CASSLNQGWGYEQYF
TGTGCCAGCAGCTTGAATCAGGGTTGGGGCTACGAGCAGTACTTC